The text below deals with one TCR beta chain. Its target is unknown. This entry belongs to a study of OX40 agonist ivuxolimab in advanced cancers. Background on the study: Patients were dosed with the agonistic anti-OX40 (CD134) antibody ivuxolimab.

TCRdb keeps only in-frame clones here, not all; method: immunoSEQ multiplex PCR. Of about 20,000 clones listed, around four fifths are singletons. Points from the study as a whole: CD4+ and CD8+ blood T cells expanded clonally by week 6 at 0.1 to 3.0 mg/kg. In the 0.1-3.0 mg/kg groups, partial responders showed among the lowest expansion.

The germline CDR1 and CDR2 sequences are SGHNT and YYREEE (reference sequence). CDR3 length: 12 amino acids. Between the trimmed V and J ends, which lost 0 bases and 4 bases, there was a span of 3 bases. The origin of this receptor is an adult with an advanced solid tumor such as melanoma, head and neck, liver or kidney cancer. V is TRBV5-4 and J is TRBJ2-3; D is unclear. The specimen was CD4+ or CD8+ T cells sorted from blood, collected in a trial of the OX40 agonist ivuxolimab. The CDR3: CASSLVSDTQYF. CDR3 bases: TGTGCCAGCAGCTTGGTTTCAGATACGCAGTATTTT. Filled out from reference TRBV5-4 and TRBJ2-3, the complete variable domain reads ETGVTQSPTHLIKTRGQQVTLRCSSQSGHNTVSWYQQALGQGPQFIFQYYREEENGRGNFPPRFSGLQFPNYSSELNVNALELDDSALYLCASSLVSDTQYFGPGTRLTVL.